The 4 T cell receptor beta chains presented below share a single source sample, sequenced in a study of blood T cell repertoires in COVID-19. Profiled with immunoSEQ multiplex PCR; TCRdb holds only in-frame clones, not every one. The sample records fewer than 350,000 clones, around 85% being singletons. Sequences were obtained from peripheral blood. All receptors come from a woman between 25 and 40 years old with COVID-19, enrolled during active disease.

This clone came up once. The chain combines TRBV6-5 with TRBJ1-3; no definite D call. Between the trimmed V and J ends, which lost 6 bases and 0 bases, there was a span of 6 bases. The CDR3 has 13 residues. Germline loops: CDR1 MNHEY, CDR2 SVGAGI. CDR3 loop: CASRSFSGNTIYF. CDR3 sequence (DNA): TGTGCCAGCAGGAGCTTCTCTGGAAACACCATATATTTT.

This clone was counted between two and nine times. DNA for the CDR3: TGTGCCAGCAGCCCCTTTCTAAGCGCCTATAATTCACCCCTCCACTTT. It is translated as CASSPFLSAYNSPLHF. The chain joins TRBV11-2 to TRBJ1-6; D not resolved. The V and J ends lost 5 bases and 2 bases respectively, with 13 bases between them. Germline assignment: CDR1 SGHAT and CDR2 FQNNGV. This CDR3 contains 16 residues.

The CDR3 nucleotides are TGCAGCGTTGGATATTGGGACATGTCAAATGGCTACACCTTC. This codes for CSVGYWDMSNGYTF. The chain joins TRBV29-1 to TRBJ1-2, with D tentatively TRBD1 (6 bases). CDR1 SQVTM and CDR2 ANQGSEA come from the germline V gene. The V gene lost 4 bases and the J gene lost 6 bases, with 18 bases spanning the gap. This CDR3 comprises 14 residues.

The rearrangement links TRBV5-1 to TRBJ2-3; a possible D gene is TRBD1 (6 bases). V was pared by 2 bases and J by 2 bases, with 9 bases between. Germline assignment: CDR1 SGHRS and CDR2 YFSETQ. This CDR3 contains 14 residues. The CDR3 is CASSFRGPTDTQYF. The DNA for the CDR3 is TGCGCCAGCAGCTTCAGGGGTCCCACAGATACGCAGTATTTT.